This passage covers 16 T cell receptor beta chains from one sample sequenced in a study of blood T cell repertoires in COVID-19. Clones were read by immunoSEQ multiplex PCR, and TCRdb kept only the in-frame ones, dropping some. This sample has roughly 250,000 clones; 84% occur once, and the top ten carry 8.6%. Sequenced material: peripheral blood. These receptors were taken from a human donor in a cohort sampled during active COVID-19.

The chain carries TRBV9 and TRBJ2-4; 13 bases fit TRBD2. Germline values: CDR1 SGDLS, CDR2 YYNGEE. This CDR3 comprises 16 residues. V gave up 4 bases and J gave up 4 bases; unmatched junction bases: 5. The CDR3 DNA reads TGTGCCAGCAGCCCAGGGACTAGCGGGGTAAAAAACATTCAGTACTTC. This sequence encodes CASSPGTSGVKNIQYF. Variable domain in full (rest from reference TRBV9 and TRBJ2-4): DSGVTQTPKHLITATGQRVTLRCSPRSGDLSVYWYQQSLDQGLQFLIQYYNGEERAKGNILERFSAQQFPDLHSELNLSSLELGDSALYFCASSPGTSGVKNIQYFGAGTRLSVL.

This chain uses TRBV12-3 or TRBV12-4 with TRBJ1-1; no clear D. The V and J ends lost 6 bases and 4 bases respectively, with 3 bases between them. The CDR3 sequence is 10 residues long. The CDR3: CASSITEAFF. DNA for the CDR3: TGTGCCAGCAGCATCACTGAAGCTTTCTTT.

The chain employs TRBV5-1 and TRBJ1-5; D call uncertain. CDR1 is SGHRS, CDR2 YFSETQ, per germline. Trimming stripped 5 bases from V and 0 bases from J, with 6 bases between. The CDR3 covers 13 residues. The CDR3 sequence: CASREYSNQPQHF. The CDR3 coding sequence is TGCGCCAGCAGAGAGTATAGCAATCAGCCCCAGCATTTT.

J is TRBJ2-5 and V is TRBV4-2; possibly TRBD1 for D (6 bases). The germline V gene has CDR1 LGHNA and CDR2 YNFKEQ. V lost 2 bases and J 5 bases, leaving 12 bases between the germline ends. The CDR3 has 14 amino acids. For the CDR3, the DNA is TGTGCCAGCAGCCAAACAGGGTCCGGTGAGACCCAGTACTTC. This codes for CASSQTGSGETQYF.

This chain links TRBV7-2 with TRBJ2-2; D possibly corresponds to TRBD1 (5 bases). The CDR3 extends over 15 amino acids. V lost 1 base and J lost 0, with 6 bases in between. The germline V gene has CDR1 SGHTA and CDR2 FQGNSA. This CDR3 reads CASSLGGSNTGELFF. The DNA for the CDR3 is TGTGCCAGCAGCTTAGGGGGCTCGAACACCGGGGAGCTGTTTTTT.

CDR3 coding DNA: TGTGCCAGCAGCTCAAAGTGGGAGGGGGACATTCCTTGGGGCTATGGCTACACCTTC. This translates into CASSSKWEGDIPWGYGYTF. The genes are TRBV21-1 and TRBJ1-2. TRBV21-1 has pseudogene status. This CDR3 has 19 amino acids.

This rearrangement joins TRBV4-1 to TRBJ2-7, with 8 nucleotides matching TRBD1. CDR1 is MGHRA, CDR2 YSYEKL, per germline. This CDR3 is 13 amino acids long. J lost 3 bases, V lost 5 bases, and 3 bases had no gene match. The CDR3: CASSVQGDYEQYF. CDR3 nucleotides: TGCGCCAGCAGCGTACAGGGGGACTACGAGCAGTACTTC.

The chain carries TRBV19 and TRBJ1-2; possible D gene TRBD1, 6 bases. The CDR3 contains 15 residues. V lost 7 bases to trimming and J lost 4 bases, with 19 bases between them. Per germline, CDR1 LNHDA and CDR2 SQIVND (reference sequence). CDR3 DNA: TGTGCCAGTACCTCCCCTGGAGGGGGGGCCTATGGCTACACCTTC. Amino acid sequence: CASTSPGGGAYGYTF.

J is TRBJ2-3 and V is TRBV18; the D gene is possibly TRBD1 (5 bases). Trimming pared 2 bases from V and 6 bases from J, leaving 15 bases between. The CDR3 is 15 amino acids. Germline V gene sequence: CDR1 KGHSH, CDR2 LQKENI. CDR3 sequence (DNA): TGTGCCAGCTCACCAAGGGTAGCAGGGCGGGATACGCAGTATTTT. This codes for CASSPRVAGRDTQYF.

V is TRBV3-1 (or the pseudogene TRBV3-2) and J is TRBJ2-5, with 7 bases lining up with TRBD1. This CDR3 spans 16 amino acids. With V trimmed by 0 bases and J by 1 base, 5 bases remained unmatched. The germline CDR1 and CDR2 sequences are LGHDT and YNNKEL (reference sequence). The CDR3 bases are TGTGCCAGCAGCCAAGATCTGAGGACAGGCCAAGAGACCCAGTACTTC. This codes for CASSQDLRTGQETQYF.

This clone came up a few times. The chain combines TRBV5-4 with TRBJ1-2; 7 bases are shared with TRBD1. The CDR3 contains 16 residues. Germline values: CDR1 SGHNT, CDR2 YYREEE (reference sequence). V shed 5 bases, J shed 4 bases, and the junction held 14 bases outside the gene matches. CDR3 DNA: TGTGCCAGCAGTTCCCCTCCCCCGGGACAGTCCTATGGCTACACCTTC. It is translated as CASSSPPPGQSYGYTF.

The chain joins TRBV4-1 to TRBJ2-2; maybe TRBD1 (5 bases). CDR1 MGHRA and CDR2 YSYEKL come from the germline V gene. V was clipped by 0 bases and J by 6 bases, with 8 bases between them. This CDR3 is 14 amino acids long. CDR3 in amino acids: CASSQDRVPGELFF. The CDR3 region has the DNA TGCGCCAGCAGCCAAGACAGGGTACCCGGGGAGCTGTTTTTT.

This chain connects TRBV11-2 to TRBJ1-2, with unresolved D. CDR1 is SGHAT and CDR2 is FQNNGV in the germline V gene. The V gene lost 5 bases and the J gene lost 8 bases, with 15 bases spanning the gap. This CDR3 contains 13 residues. CDR3 nucleotides: TGTGCCAGCAGCGCCGCCCGGGGTGGGGGCTACACCTTC. It is translated as CASSAARGGGYTF.

To note about this clone: At one boundary the junction diverges from the germline segment, which might be a read error. The rearrangement joins TRBV9 to TRBJ1-1; 9 nucleotides line up with TRBD1. CDR3 length: 12 residues. Germline V gives CDR1 SGDLS, CDR2 YYNGEE. The CDR3 nucleotides read TGTGCCAGCAGCGTAGTCGGGACAGGGTTGAACTTT. It is translated as CASSVVGTGLNF.

The rearrangement uses TRBV10-3 and TRBJ2-1; 7 bases are a match to TRBD1. The length of the CDR3 is 11 residues. The V segment lost 4 bases and the J segment 12 bases; nucleotides outside the gene matches: 3. CDR1 is ENHRY and CDR2 is SYGVKD in the germline V gene. The CDR3 DNA reads TGTGCCATCAGTGGGACAGGAGGGCAGTTCTTC. Its protein product is CAISGTGGQFF.

V and J are TRBV19 and TRBJ1-1, with 7 bases matching TRBD1. Unmatched junction bases numbered 4, after V lost 5 bases and J lost 4 bases. Germline assignment: CDR1 LNHDA and CDR2 SQIVND (reference sequence). CDR3 size: 13 residues. Here the CDR3 DNA reads TGTGCCAGTAGTTACAGGGGTCCCACTGAAGCTTTCTTT. This translates into CASSYRGPTEAFF. Variable domain in full (rest from reference TRBV19 and TRBJ1-1): DGGITQSPKYLFRKEGQNVTLSCEQNLNHDAMYWYRQDPGQGLRLIYYSQIVNDFQKGDIAEGYSVSREKKESFPLTVTSAQKNPTAFYLCASSYRGPTEAFFGQGTRLTVV.